The clone carrying this T cell receptor (beta chain) was seen a few times. The antigen is unknown. This sample is part of a study of CD8 T cells in ankylosing spondylitis. Quantitative 5'-RACE was performed with molecular barcodes, and it yielded the TCR beta libraries. Each CDR3 protein is one row after TCRdb ran MiXCR on the 5' RACE reads. The sample shows some 290,000 distinct CDR3 sequences, 20% of them seen only once. The V end was cut by 3 bases, the J end by 0 bases, with 12 bases between. The CDR3 spans 15 residues. Germline V gene sequence: CDR1 SGHKS, CDR2 YYEKEE (reference sequence). Points from the study as a whole: Researchers report that disease-linked clones proved CD8+ and relatively rare in peripheral blood. Significant enrichment of disease-linked clones was reported in matched ankylosing spondylitis synovial fluid.

The V gene is TRBV5-5, the J gene TRBJ1-2; no clear D gene. The sequencing sample was made of blood, either unsorted or a sorted T cell fraction (not recorded which). The sequence came from a male donor with ankylosing spondylitis or in good health (not recorded which). CDR3 in amino acids: CASSSTLGANYGYTF. CDR3 nucleotide sequence: TGTGCCAGCAGCTCAACCTTGGGAGCTAACTATGGCTACACCTTC.